One sample yielded the 15 T cell receptor beta chains listed below, sequenced in a study of T cells after yellow fever vaccination. TCRdb ran MiXCR on the 5' RACE reads and lists one entry per CDR3 protein. The repertoire has hundreds of thousands of distinct CDR3 sequences, 9% to 15% of them found once; the top ten carry 15%. Sequences were derived from PBMCs, sampled on the day of the yellow fever booster vaccination. These receptor sequences come from a man younger than 40 who received the YFV17D yellow fever vaccine.

CDR3 protein: CAWSVHPPEAQYF. CDR3 sequence (DNA): TGTGCCTGGAGTGTTCATCCCCCTGAGGCGCAGTACTTC. J is TRBJ2-7 and V is TRBV30; D not resolved. Germline V lookup: CDR1 GTSNPN, CDR2 SVGIG (reference sequence). The CDR3 contains 13 residues. The germline V and J ends were trimmed by 0 bases and 9 bases, with 15 bases remaining between them.

This chain uses TRBV20-1 with TRBJ2-3; 10 positions agree with TRBD1. Losses at the gene ends were 2 bases for V and 2 bases for J; bases not matched to a gene: 4. The CDR3 totals 15 residues. Germline CDR1 reads DFQATT; CDR2 reads SNEGSKA (reference sequence). This chain's CDR3 is CSARWGQGPTDTQYF. For the CDR3, the DNA is TGCAGTGCTAGATGGGGACAGGGGCCCACAGATACGCAGTATTTT.

This clonotype was found a few times. The chain uses TRBV18 and TRBJ1-4, with unresolved D. Trimming cost V 4 bases and J 6 bases, with 12 bases left between them. CDR1 and CDR2 (germline): KGHSH, LQKENI. The CDR3 length is 14 residues. The CDR3 region has the DNA TGTGCCAGCTCACTCGGGAGCCAGGATGAAAAACTGTTTTTT. Protein: CASSLGSQDEKLFF.

This clonotype was observed a handful of times. This CDR3 is CSARLPFTGELFF. The CDR3 DNA is TGCAGTGCTAGATTACCGTTCACCGGGGAGCTGTTTTTT. The V call is TRBV20-1, the J call TRBJ2-2; D is unclear. With 2 bases removed from V and 4 bases from J, the gap between germline ends came to 8 bases. This CDR3 has 13 amino acids. CDR1 is DFQATT and CDR2 is SNEGSKA in the germline V gene (reference sequence).

V and J are TRBV20-1 and TRBJ1-6, with TRBD1 as a possible D gene (5 bases). With 2 bases removed from V and 4 bases from J, the gap between germline ends came to 9 bases. The CDR3 has 14 amino acids. Germline loops: CDR1 DFQATT, CDR2 SNEGSKA (reference sequence). CDR3 DNA: TGCAGTGCTAGAACAGGAGAATATAATTCACCCCTCCACTTT. Amino acids: CSARTGEYNSPLHF.

This clonotype was counted a few times. The CDR3 region is CASSYGLRTGRNYGYTF. In nucleotides, the CDR3 is TGTGCCAGCAGTTACGGACTTAGGACAGGGCGGAACTATGGCTACACCTTC. The chain is built from TRBV6-5 and TRBJ1-2; 8 positions match TRBD1. V lost 2 bases, J lost 2 bases, and 10 bases stayed unmatched. The germline CDR1 and CDR2 sequences are MNHEY and SVGAGI. The CDR3 is 17 amino acids.

The V call is TRBV6-2 or TRBV6-3, the J call TRBJ2-1; D assignment may be TRBD1 or TRBD2 (7 bases each). The CDR3 totals 12 residues. V lost 8 bases to trimming and J lost 8 bases, with 13 bases between them. CDR1 MNHEY and CDR2 SVGEGT come from the germline V gene. The CDR3: CASQGGIHEQFF. Written as DNA, the CDR3 is TGTGCCAGCCAGGGGGGGATCCATGAGCAGTTCTTC.

This clonotype was detected many times. The chain joins TRBV28 to TRBJ2-2; D gene unclear. The germline V gene encodes CDR1 MDHEN and CDR2 SYDVKM. The CDR3 has 12 amino acids. V was cut by 3 bases and J by 6 bases, with 5 bases left in between. The CDR3 region has the DNA TGTGCCAGCAGTTTGTCCCCCGGGGAGCTGTTTTTT. Translating it yields CASSLSPGELFF.

This clonotype came up a few times. The chain joins TRBV7-2 to TRBJ1-6; D might be TRBD1 (6 bases). This CDR3 has 12 amino acids. The V gene lost 8 bases and the J gene lost 10 bases, with 12 bases spanning the gap. CDR1 SGHTA and CDR2 FQGNSA come from the germline V gene. CDR3 in amino acids: CASRTVPSPLHF. CDR3 nucleotides: TGTGCCAGCCGGACAGTCCCCTCACCCCTCCACTTT.

This clonotype showed up many times. The chain is built from TRBV5-1 and TRBJ2-5; maybe TRBD2 (6 bases). V lost 5 bases, J lost 5 bases, and 10 bases lay in between. There are 12 residues in the CDR3. Germline V gives CDR1 SGHRS, CDR2 YFSETQ. This chain's CDR3 is CASSRGMETQYF. The DNA of the CDR3 is TGCGCCAGCAGTCGGGGGATGGAGACCCAGTACTTC. Based on the CDR3 plus reference TRBV5-1 and TRBJ2-5, the full variable domain is KAGVTQTPRYLIKTRGQQVTLSCSPISGHRSVSWYQQTPGQGLQFLFEYFSETQRNKGNFPGRFSGRQFSNSRSEMNVSTLELGDSALYLCASSRGMETQYFGPGTRLLVL.

The chain couples TRBV6-2 or TRBV6-3 to TRBJ2-7; D perhaps matches TRBD2 (5 bases). In germline, CDR1 is MNHEY, CDR2 SVGEGT. The CDR3 covers 13 residues. Deletions cut 6 bases from V and 4 bases from J, with 13 bases between. Here the CDR3 reads CASSDGGVYEQYF. The CDR3 region has the DNA TGTGCCAGCAGCGACGGAGGCGTATACGAGCAGTACTTC.

This clonotype was found a few times. CDR3 bases: TGCAGCGTAGGATTTAGCTCAAGCTCCTACGAGCAGTACTTC. Translation gives CSVGFSSSSYEQYF. The rearrangement joins TRBV29-1 to TRBJ2-7, with D unresolved. CDR1 and CDR2 (germline): SQVTM, ANQGSEA. This CDR3 is 14 amino acids long. Trimming took 6 bases from V and 0 from J, leaving 15 bases between them.

This clonotype was seen a handful of times. The CDR3: CASSLVSLLAGAGGSFTDTQYF. The CDR3 DNA is TGTGCCAGCAGCCTAGTCTCCTTACTAGCGGGAGCCGGAGGGTCTTTCACAGATACGCAGTATTTT. J is TRBJ2-3 and V is TRBV11-2; 11 bases map to TRBD2. The length of the CDR3 is 22 residues. Per germline, CDR1 SGHAT and CDR2 FQNNGV. The J segment lost 2 bases and the V segment lost 5 bases, leaving 24 bases of the junction unmatched.

The gene calls are TRBV28 and TRBJ2-3; the D is unclear. Germline V gives CDR1 MDHEN, CDR2 SYDVKM. The CDR3 runs 11 residues. Trimming cost V 8 bases and J 5 bases, with 8 bases left between them. The CDR3 loop is CASDSRDTQYF. In nucleotides, the CDR3 is TGTGCCAGCGACTCAAGAGATACGCAGTATTTT.

About this clonotype: A read error may explain this, as a much larger clone is one base away. The J gene is TRBJ2-7, the V gene TRBV4-2, with 12 bases matching TRBD2. Unmatched junction bases numbered 9, after V lost 0 bases and J lost 3 bases. Germline loops: CDR1 LGHNA, CDR2 YNFKEQ. CDR3 length: 18 amino acids. The CDR3 protein is CASSQENKGTSGHYEQYF. The CDR3 DNA reads TGTGCCAGCAGCCAAGAAAACAAGGGGACTAGCGGGCACTACGAGCAGTACTTC.